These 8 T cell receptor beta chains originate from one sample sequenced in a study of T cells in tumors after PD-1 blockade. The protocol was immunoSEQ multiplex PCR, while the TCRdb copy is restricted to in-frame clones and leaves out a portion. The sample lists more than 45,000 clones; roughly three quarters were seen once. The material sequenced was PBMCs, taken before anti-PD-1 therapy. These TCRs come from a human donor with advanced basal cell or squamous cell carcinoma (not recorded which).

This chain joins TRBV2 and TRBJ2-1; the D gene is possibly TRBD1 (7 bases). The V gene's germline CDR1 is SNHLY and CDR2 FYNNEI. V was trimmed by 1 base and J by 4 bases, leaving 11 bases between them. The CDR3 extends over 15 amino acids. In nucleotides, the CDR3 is TGTGCCAGCAGTGAAGTCAGGGGGGCTTACAATGAGCAGTTCTTC. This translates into CASSEVRGAYNEQFF.

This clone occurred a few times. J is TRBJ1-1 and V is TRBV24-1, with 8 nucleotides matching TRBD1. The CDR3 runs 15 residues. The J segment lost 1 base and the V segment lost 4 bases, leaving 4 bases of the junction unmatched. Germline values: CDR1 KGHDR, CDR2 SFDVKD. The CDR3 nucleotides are TGTGCCACCAGTGACCCGACAGGGGCGAACACTGAAGCTTTCTTT. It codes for CATSDPTGANTEAFF.

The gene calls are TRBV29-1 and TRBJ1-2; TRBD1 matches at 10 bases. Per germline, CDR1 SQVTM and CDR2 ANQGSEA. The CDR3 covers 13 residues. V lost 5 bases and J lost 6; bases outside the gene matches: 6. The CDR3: CSVSTGGADGYTF. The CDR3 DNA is TGCAGCGTTTCGACAGGGGGCGCGGATGGCTACACCTTC.

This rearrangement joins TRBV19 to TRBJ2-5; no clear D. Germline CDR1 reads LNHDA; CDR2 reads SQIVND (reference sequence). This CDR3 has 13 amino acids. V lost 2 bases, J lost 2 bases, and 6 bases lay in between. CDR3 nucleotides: TGTGCCAGTAGTATATACGGTCAAGAGACCCAGTACTTC. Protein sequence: CASSIYGQETQYF.

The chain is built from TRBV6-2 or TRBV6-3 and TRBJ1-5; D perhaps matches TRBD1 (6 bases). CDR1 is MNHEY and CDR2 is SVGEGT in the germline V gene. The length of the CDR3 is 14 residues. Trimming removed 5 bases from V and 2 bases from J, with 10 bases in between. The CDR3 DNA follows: TGTGCCAGCAGTCAACAGGGCGGCAATCAGCCCCAGCATTTT. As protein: CASSQQGGNQPQHF.

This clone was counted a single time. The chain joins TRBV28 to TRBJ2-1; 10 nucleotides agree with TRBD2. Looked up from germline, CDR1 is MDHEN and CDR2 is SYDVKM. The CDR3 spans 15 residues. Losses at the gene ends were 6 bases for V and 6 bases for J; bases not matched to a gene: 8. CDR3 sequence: CASSRSGGQANEQFF. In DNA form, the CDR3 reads TGTGCCAGCAGCCGTAGCGGGGGGCAGGCCAATGAGCAGTTCTTC.

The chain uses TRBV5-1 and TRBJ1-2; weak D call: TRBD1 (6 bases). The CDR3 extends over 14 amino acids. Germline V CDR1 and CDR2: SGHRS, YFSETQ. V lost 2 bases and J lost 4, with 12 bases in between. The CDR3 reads CASSFRDKSYGYTF. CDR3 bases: TGCGCCAGCAGCTTCCGGGACAAATCCTATGGCTACACCTTC.

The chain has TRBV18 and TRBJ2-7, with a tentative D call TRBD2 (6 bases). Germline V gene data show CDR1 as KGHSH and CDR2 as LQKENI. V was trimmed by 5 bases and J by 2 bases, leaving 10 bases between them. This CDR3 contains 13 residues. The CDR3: CASSAGTPYEQYF. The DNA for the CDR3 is TGTGCCAGCTCAGCCGGGACTCCCTACGAGCAGTACTTC.